This T cell receptor beta chain was found in a study of blood T cell repertoires in COVID-19. Study as a whole: COVID-19 samples, acute and convalescent, were from the United States, Italy and Spain.

Under the authors' procedure: The authors estimated nucleated cell counts from reference gene primer amplification. TCRdb's copy holds only in-frame clones and misses some; the assay was immunoSEQ multiplex PCR. For V, J and clone size, that table is used; D and trimming come from the DNA. The table lists 80,000 to 95,000 clones, about 76% of them singletons. The V segment lost 5 bases and the J segment 5 bases; nucleotides outside the gene matches: 12. The CDR3 runs to 17 residues. Germline values: CDR1 SGHTA, CDR2 FQGNSA. The sequencing input was peripheral blood. The receptor was derived from an elderly woman with acute or convalescent COVID-19. The V gene is TRBV7-2, the J gene TRBJ2-2, with 9 positions matching TRBD1. CDR3 protein: CASSETGGASRTGELFF. The CDR3 coding sequence is TGTGCCAGCAGCGAAACAGGGGGCGCCAGCAGGACCGGGGAGCTGTTTTTT. Together with reference TRBV7-2 and TRBJ2-2, the CDR3 gives the full variable domain: GAGVSQSPSNKVTEKGKDVELRCDPISGHTALYWYRQSLGQGLEFLIYFQGNSAPDKSGLPSDRFSAERTGGSVSTLTIQRTQQEDSAVYLCASSETGGASRTGELFFGEGSRLTVL.